This TCR beta chain derives from a study of blood T cell repertoires in COVID-19. Some clones are missing from TCRdb's copy, which holds only in-frame ones; the method was immunoSEQ multiplex PCR. The data show 100,000 to 150,000 clones, with around 89% seen just once and about 4.1% held by the top ten. CDR1 is SGHRS and CDR2 is YFSETQ in the germline V gene. The CDR3 loop spans 14 amino acids. Trimming left V 0 bases short and J 2 bases short, with 8 bases between. The chain employs TRBV5-1 and TRBJ1-2, with D tentatively TRBD1 (6 bases). This sequence originates from a man aged 60 to 69 with COVID-19, enrolled during active disease. The material sequenced was peripheral blood. The CDR3 protein is CASSLVGGNYGYTF. The CDR3 bases are TGCGCCAGCAGCTTGGTAGGGGGAAACTATGGCTACACCTTC.